This note documents a single TCR beta chain sequence. The antigen remains unidentified. 60 Vbeta and 13 Jbeta primers were used in PCR. Using immunoSEQ multiplex PCR, the repertoire was profiled, and TCRdb retains in-frame clones only, with some absent. This sample contains 100,000 to 150,000 clones. The germline V and J ends were trimmed by 3 bases and 0 bases, with 3 bases remaining between them. CDR3 length: 13 residues. Germline CDR1 reads SGHTA; CDR2 reads FQGNSA. The data originate from a study of cytomegalovirus exposure and HLA in healthy donors. Whole-study results and caveats: At a 0.05 false discovery rate, a later analysis found some 18,000 TCR beta sequences to be associated with HLA alleles.

Nominally healthy donors were sampled, though unrecorded immune exposures were likely. Sequencing was carried out using PBMCs. The receptor was derived from a man aged 35 to 55 in good health and CMV-seronegative. The chain uses TRBV7-2 and TRBJ1-3; D not resolved. The CDR3 nucleotides read TGTGCCAGCAGCTTGCGCTCTGGAAACACCATATATTTT. This sequence encodes CASSLRSGNTIYF.